Listed here are 25 T cell receptor beta chains from one sample, sequenced in a study of blood T cell repertoires in COVID-19. Clones were sequenced by immunoSEQ multiplex PCR, and TCRdb holds only the in-frame ones, with some missing. Of around 280,000 clones in the sample, around 88% were seen once. Material for sequencing was peripheral blood. The origin of the receptors is a woman in her twenties or thirties who had recovered from COVID-19.

The chain has TRBV4-1 and TRBJ1-5, with D maybe TRBD1 (5 bases). Trimming left V 2 bases short and J 4 bases short, with 6 bases between. Germline V CDR1 and CDR2: MGHRA, YSYEKL. The CDR3 has 13 residues. In DNA form, the CDR3 reads TGCGCCAGCAGCCAACAGGGAAATCAGCCCCAGCATTTT. This encodes CASSQQGNQPQHF.

This clone was observed once. The CDR3 spells CASSRGGQGVYEQYF. CDR3 nucleotide sequence: TGTGCCAGCAGCCGAGGGGGACAGGGGGTATACGAGCAGTACTTC. V and J are TRBV13 and TRBJ2-7; TRBD1 matches 11 bases. The CDR3 is 15 residues long. The V gene end was trimmed by 5 bases and the J gene end by 4 bases; junction bases not matched to a gene: 7. Germline values: CDR1 PRHDT, CDR2 FYEKMQ (reference sequence).

The genes are TRBV30 and TRBJ1-5, with unresolved D. Trimming took off 2 bases at V and 2 bases at J, with 10 bases between the two ends. The germline CDR1 and CDR2 sequences are GTSNPN and SVGIG (reference sequence). This CDR3 contains 14 residues. This chain's CDR3 is CAWSQISGNQPQHF. The CDR3 nucleotides read TGTGCCTGGAGTCAAATCAGTGGCAATCAGCCCCAGCATTTT.

This clone has only a few counts. The rearrangement joins TRBV11-2 to TRBJ1-4; D not resolved. V was pared by 5 bases and J by 5 bases, with 15 bases between. In germline, CDR1 is SGHAT, CDR2 FQNNGV. The length of the CDR3 is 15 residues. The CDR3, as DNA: TGTGCCAGCAGCGCTCCCTCGTCGGGGAATGAAAAACTGTTTTTT. Amino acids: CASSAPSSGNEKLFF.

CDR3 protein: CASSVSSSTGELFF. The CDR3 DNA reads TGTGCCAGCAGCGTTAGCTCTTCCACCGGGGAGCTGTTTTTT. The chain has TRBV9 and TRBJ2-2; D uncertain. This CDR3 comprises 14 residues. The germline V and J ends were trimmed by 2 bases and 4 bases, with 9 bases remaining between them. Per germline, CDR1 SGDLS and CDR2 YYNGEE. The complete variable domain, with remaining parts taken from reference TRBV9 and TRBJ2-2, reads DSGVTQTPKHLITATGQRVTLRCSPRSGDLSVYWYQQSLDQGLQFLIQYYNGEERAKGNILERFSAQQFPDLHSELNLSSLELGDSALYFCASSVSSSTGELFFGEGSRLTVL.

This chain joins TRBV9 and TRBJ2-3, with TRBD2 matching 8 bases. The V gene's germline CDR1 is SGDLS and CDR2 YYNGEE. V shed 2 bases and J 2 bases; nucleotides not matched to a gene: 7. The CDR3 has 16 residues. CDR3 sequence: CASSVSPSGLTDTQYF. CDR3 nucleotides: TGTGCCAGCAGCGTCTCTCCTAGCGGGCTCACAGATACGCAGTATTTT.

The CDR3, as DNA: TGTGCCAGCAGCCGGGGGGAGACCCAGTACTTC. Its translation is CASSRGETQYF. The J gene is TRBJ2-5, the V gene TRBV7-9, with D maybe TRBD2 (6 bases). The CDR3 extends over 11 amino acids. Germline CDR1 reads SEHNR; CDR2 reads FQNEAQ (reference sequence). The V end was cut by 5 bases, the J end by 5 bases, with 6 bases between. Supplemented by reference TRBV7-9 and TRBJ2-5, the full variable domain reads DTGVSQNPRHKITKRGQNVTFRCDPISEHNRLYWYRQTLGQGPEFLTYFQNEAQLEKSRLLSDRFSAERPKGSFSTLEIQRTEQGDSAMYLCASSRGETQYFGPGTRLLVL.

V is TRBV10-3 and J is TRBJ2-1; possibly TRBD1 for D (6 bases). The ends were cut back, 3 bases at V and 8 bases at J, with 14 bases in the middle. Germline CDR1 and CDR2: ENHRY and SYGVKD. The CDR3 runs to 14 residues. The CDR3 is CAISEHREEDEQFF. The CDR3, as DNA: TGTGCCATCAGTGAACACAGGGAAGAGGATGAGCAGTTCTTC.

This chain joins TRBV29-1 and TRBJ1-1, with TRBD1 matching 8 bases. CDR1 and CDR2 (germline): SQVTM, ANQGSEA. There are 16 residues in the CDR3. The ends lost 7 bases at V and 1 base at J; junction bases unmatched: 14. This CDR3 reads CSAPVAGGARNTEAFF. The CDR3 DNA reads TGCAGCGCACCGGTGGCAGGGGGCGCAAGGAACACTGAAGCTTTCTTT.

This clone appeared once. The V and J genes are TRBV5-1 and TRBJ1-1; maybe TRBD1 (6 bases). The ends were cut back, 1 base at V and 7 bases at J, with 14 bases in the middle. The CDR3 spans 14 residues. The V gene's germline CDR1 is SGHRS and CDR2 YFSETQ. Here the CDR3 DNA reads TGCGCCAGCAGCTTGCTGCCAGGGGACTATGAAGCTTTCTTT. Protein product: CASSLLPGDYEAFF. Using reference TRBV5-1 and TRBJ1-1 for the parts outside the CDR3, the full variable domain is KAGVTQTPRYLIKTRGQQVTLSCSPISGHRSVSWYQQTPGQGLQFLFEYFSETQRNKGNFPGRFSGRQFSNSRSEMNVSTLELGDSALYLCASSLLPGDYEAFFGQGTRLTVV.

The chain couples TRBV9 to TRBJ2-7; TRBD2 matches at 9 bases. Germline assignment: CDR1 SGDLS and CDR2 YYNGEE. This CDR3 contains 16 residues. Trimming at V came to 1 base and at J to 2 bases, leaving 7 bases not matched to a gene. The DNA of the CDR3 is TGTGCCAGCAGCGTAACTCAAGCGGGAGGTCCCTACGAGCAGTACTTC. It codes for CASSVTQAGGPYEQYF.

This clone was counted a few times. V is TRBV30 and J is TRBJ2-7; TRBD1 agrees at 9 bases. V lost 0 bases, J lost 7 bases, and 4 bases stayed unmatched. Germline CDR1 GTSNPN, CDR2 SVGIG (reference sequence). The length of the CDR3 is 13 residues. The CDR3 region is CAWSVRTGEEQYF. CDR3 nucleotides: TGTGCCTGGAGTGTAAGGACAGGGGAAGAGCAGTACTTC.

The chain employs TRBV12-3 or TRBV12-4 and TRBJ2-1; 9 bases fit TRBD2. Germline trimming cut 5 bases from V and 12 bases from J; bases unmatched to any gene: 5. The CDR3 extends over 12 amino acids. The CDR3 spells CASSPLRGGQFF. CDR3 sequence (DNA): TGTGCCAGCAGTCCCCTGCGGGGGGGGCAGTTCTTC.

The J gene is TRBJ2-1, the V gene TRBV19; 10 bases align to TRBD2. This CDR3 is 17 amino acids long. The junction had 10 bases not matched to a gene; V was cut back by 3 bases and J by 5 bases. Germline V lookup: CDR1 LNHDA, CDR2 SQIVND (reference sequence). The CDR3 protein is CASSIVASGGRNNEQFF. CDR3 bases: TGTGCCAGTAGTATCGTGGCTAGCGGGGGTCGCAACAATGAGCAGTTCTTC.

The chain has TRBV7-2 and TRBJ2-7, with D possibly being TRBD1 (6 bases). The V gene's germline CDR1 is SGHTA and CDR2 FQGNSA. This CDR3 spans 15 amino acids. V lost 5 bases and J 0 bases, leaving 14 bases between the germline ends. CDR3 DNA sequence: TGTGCCAGCAGCGCCCCGGACAGAATCTCCTACGAGCAGTACTTC. Translation: CASSAPDRISYEQYF.

V and J are TRBV15 and TRBJ1-2; maybe TRBD1 (5 bases). The CDR3 is 13 amino acids. V shed 5 bases and J shed 4 bases, with 11 bases lying between them. The germline V gene encodes CDR1 LNHNV and CDR2 YYDKDF (reference sequence). This chain's CDR3 is CATSGSGFYGYTF. The CDR3, as DNA: TGTGCCACCAGCGGTTCAGGGTTCTATGGCTACACCTTC.

This chain joins TRBV5-6 and TRBJ2-7; D is unresolved. The CDR3 totals 14 residues. V lost 4 bases and J 2 bases, leaving 13 bases between the germline ends. CDR1 is SGHDT and CDR2 is YYEEEE in the germline V gene. The CDR3 region has the DNA TGTGCCAGCAGCCTTTCCATTTCAGCCTACGAGCAGTACTTC. This encodes CASSLSISAYEQYF.

This clone was seen just once. The J gene is TRBJ1-5, the V gene TRBV11-2; D is perhaps TRBD1 (5 bases). The CDR3 has 12 amino acids. Germline CDR1 and CDR2: SGHAT and FQNNGV. Trimming left V 1 base short and J 9 bases short, with 7 bases between. This chain's CDR3 is CASSLGQGPQHF. CDR3 sequence (DNA): TGTGCCAGCAGCTTAGGTCAGGGGCCCCAGCATTTT.

For this clone: This same CDR3 is encoded by further DNA sequences in the sample. The V and J genes are TRBV19 and TRBJ2-7; 7 bases fit TRBD1. V trimming: 6 bases; J trimming: 0 bases; junction bases outside the gene matches: 5. The germline CDR1 and CDR2 sequences are LNHDA and SQIVND (reference sequence). CDR3 size: 14 residues. The CDR3 sequence: CASSPWDSSYEQYF. The DNA for the CDR3 is TGTGCCAGTAGCCCATGGGACAGCTCCTACGAGCAGTACTTC.

This clone was seen just once. The rearrangement links TRBV15 to TRBJ2-3, with 9 bases identical to TRBD2. CDR1 and CDR2 from the germline V gene are LNHNV and YYDKDF (reference sequence). With V trimmed by 0 bases and J by 9 bases, 1 base remained unmatched. The CDR3 totals 13 residues. In nucleotides, the CDR3 is TGTGCCACCAGCAGAGAAACTAGCGGGACGCAGTATTTT. It codes for CATSRETSGTQYF.

This clone was seen just once. The chain links TRBV24-1 to TRBJ2-3, with unresolved D. The CDR3 covers 13 residues. Looked up from germline, CDR1 is KGHDR and CDR2 is SFDVKD. V gave up 4 bases and J gave up 2 bases, with 6 bases separating them. CDR3 residues: CATSEQSTDTQYF. CDR3 DNA sequence: TGTGCCACCAGTGAGCAGTCCACAGATACGCAGTATTTT.

The chain has TRBV6-6 and TRBJ1-4, with D possibly TRBD1 on 5 matching bases. The CDR3 sequence is 14 residues long. Germline loops: CDR1 MNHNY, CDR2 SVGAGI (reference sequence). V was shortened by 5 bases and J by 6 bases, with 13 bases between the two germline ends. CDR3 protein: CASSNPGLHEKLFF. The CDR3 DNA reads TGTGCCAGCAGTAATCCGGGACTCCATGAAAAACTGTTTTTT.

This clone was counted at least ten times. The V call is TRBV6-5, the J call TRBJ1-1; no firm D call. Germline CDR1 is MNHEY and CDR2 is SVGAGI. CDR3 length: 12 amino acids. Between the trimmed V and J ends, which lost 6 bases and 0 bases, there was a span of 5 bases. The CDR3: CASRRLNTEAFF. CDR3 coding DNA: TGTGCCAGCAGGAGATTGAACACTGAAGCTTTCTTT.

The chain has TRBV29-1 and TRBJ1-4; D perhaps matches TRBD1 (6 bases). Germline CDR1 is SQVTM and CDR2 is ANQGSEA. The V and J ends lost 1 base and 7 bases respectively, with 16 bases between them. This CDR3 has 15 amino acids. The CDR3 DNA sequence: TGCAGCGTTGAAGTTCAGGGGAGCGGGGGTGAAAAACTGTTTTTT. It yields the protein CSVEVQGSGGEKLFF. Combining the CDR3 with reference TRBV29-1 and TRBJ1-4 gives the whole variable domain SAVISQKPSRDICQRGTSLTIQCQVDSQVTMMFWYRQQPGQSLTLIATANQGSEATYESGFVIDKFPISRPNLTFSTLTVSNMSPEDSSIYLCSVEVQGSGGEKLFFGSGTQLSVL.

The gene calls are TRBV19 and TRBJ2-2, with 9 bases fitting TRBD2. Germline CDR1 reads LNHDA; CDR2 reads SQIVND (reference sequence). Losses at the gene ends were 8 bases for V and 7 bases for J; bases not matched to a gene: 14. The CDR3 spans 16 residues. CDR3 in amino acids: CASVRLAGALVGELFF. CDR3 bases: TGTGCCAGTGTCAGGTTAGCGGGAGCCTTAGTCGGGGAGCTGTTTTTT.